This record concerns one T cell receptor beta chain sequence. The antigen it recognizes is unknown. No base quality information exists; no much larger clone differs at one position. This entry comes from a study of shared clonotypes between healthy human individuals (dated by TCRdb to about 2020). Background on the whole study: A few men and a couple of women, aged 18 to 49 years, made up the cohort. Libraries were prepared and TCR repertoires were sequenced by different laboratories using diverse techniques, in order to increase sequencing depth and limit assay-specific biases. Blood TCR repertoires of roughly five healthy adults were deeply sequenced to estimate repertoire size and the extent of clonotype sharing between individuals. Per donor, leukapheresis produced somewhere between about 0.94 and 9.5 billion PBMCs. For each donor, CD4 naive and CD4 memory were each given three plates, CD8 naive was given two plates, and CD8 memory was given one plate. What the authors observed across the whole study: Compared with non-shared clonotypes, the clonotypes found in all four sorted-subset donors had higher generation probabilities. Based on pairwise subsampling, the degree of clonotype sharing among donors was expected to be affected by sequencing depth. Sharing across four donors was observed for around 5% of naive CD4, less than 4% of naive CD8, 2% to 2.5% of memory CD4, and around 0.44% of memory CD8 clonotypes. Larger estimated clonotype richness was generally found for naive subsets than for memory subsets. Because the study included only a small number of donors, the genetic and exposure-history diversity represented was limited. Even with the large sequencing depth, rarefaction of the sorted-subset datasets indicated that sequencing was incomplete. Sampling was limited to blood, and TCR repertoires in tissue likely differ from TCR repertoires in blood.

Using the deep immunoSEQ assay, TCR CDR3 regions were amplified from genomic DNA by multiplex PCR. Genomic DNA extracted from each cell subset was distributed evenly over all wells of several immunoSEQ 96-well plates, and each plate served as one replicate. Each replicate PCR for sorted subsets received about 210 ng genomic DNA, equal to tens of thousands of T cell genomes. Purified libraries were quantified with a Qubit 3.0 fluorometer, sized on a Bioanalyzer 2100, and re-quantified with the KAPA Library Quantification kit. Each immunoSEQ 96-well plate was sequenced on its own single-read 150-cycle Illumina NextSeq 550 flow cell. The paper's data handling went like this. The immunoSEQ output contained only junctional sequences without quality scores, so filtering could not match that applied to full-length reads. To assign V/J genes and CDR3, sequences were annotated against IMGT germline references using PyIR, a Python wrapper for IgBLAST v1.9. Reads were removed for weak V/J assignments (E-value above 1e-6), missing CDR3, stop codons, out-of-frame junctions, or ambiguous translated residues. V3J clonotypes were defined by identical inferred V gene, J gene, and CDR3 amino acid sequence. To compute the percentage overlap between repertoires, the number of shared unique clonotypes was divided by the size of the smaller repertoire. RTK rarefaction, the Chao1 estimator, and Recon v2.1 estimates of unobserved clonotypes were used to assess repertoire richness. OLGA was used to compute generation probabilities for all TCRbeta clonotypes that the gDNA method yielded from four donors. Not all clones reach the TCRdb copy of this immuneACCESS table, which keeps in-frame sequences only. Checked studies attribute under half of the gap to unresolved V genes and leave the rest unexplained. V and J calls and clone size are given by that table; D and trimming were obtained from the DNA. The sample table records hundreds of thousands of clones; about 95% of these occur just once. The top ten clones comprise around 0.11% of the sample.

CD8 naive samples were CD45RO-negative cells positively selected for CCR7, giving a CD45RA+CCR7+ population that excluded TemRA cells. Donors were healthy HIV-negative adults with no recently reported acute infections or vaccinations. Every donor was a Caucasian adult living in Nashville, Tennessee, USA. After blood collection by leukapheresis, PBMCs were isolated using Ficoll-Histopaque density gradient centrifugation and then cryopreserved in the vapor phase of liquid nitrogen. Analytical flow cytometry was used to check the purity and quantity of each magnetically sorted T cell population. Each sorted fraction had its genomic DNA isolated and then quantified by UV absorbance on a Nanodrop 2000c. The V and J ends are trimmed by 3 bases and 3 bases, leaving 6 bases between them. CDR1 and CDR2 are read off the germline V gene as MDHEN and SYDVKM. CDR3 length: 12 amino acids, cysteine to phenylalanine. The read is trimmed to its CDR3 DNA, 36 bases read in frame from base 1.

Sequencing was carried out using naive CD8+ T cells sorted from blood. What the cell subset or site label conveys for this sample: CD45RA+CCR7+. The rearranged chain carries TRBV28 and TRBJ2-7; the D gene identity is not certain. The receptor's source is a woman aged 25 to 39 in good health. The CDR3 has the sequence CASSFGFYEQYF. The DNA sequence is given as TGTGCCAGCAGTTTCGGTTTCTACGAGCAGTACTTC. The full variable domain, with segments outside the CDR3 supplied by the reference TRBV28 and TRBJ2-7 proteins, appears as DVKVTQSSRYLVKRTGEKVFLECVQDMDHENMFWYRQDPGLGLRLIYFSYDVKMKEKGDIPEGYSVSREKKERFSLILESASTNQTSMYLCASSFGFYEQYFGPGTRLTVT.